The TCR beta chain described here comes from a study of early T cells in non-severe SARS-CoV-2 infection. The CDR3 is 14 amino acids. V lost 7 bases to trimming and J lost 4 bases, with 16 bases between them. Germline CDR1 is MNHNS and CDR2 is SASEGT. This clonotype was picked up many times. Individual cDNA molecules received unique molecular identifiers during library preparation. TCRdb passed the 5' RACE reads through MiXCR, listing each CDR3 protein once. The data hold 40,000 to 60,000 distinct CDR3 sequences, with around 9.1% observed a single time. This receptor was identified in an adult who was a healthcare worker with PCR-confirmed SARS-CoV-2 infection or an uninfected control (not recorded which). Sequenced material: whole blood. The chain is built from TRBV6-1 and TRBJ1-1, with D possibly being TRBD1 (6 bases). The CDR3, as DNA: TGTGCCAGCACCAAAAGGGGGGGGCCCACTGAAGCTTTCTTT. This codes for CASTKRGGPTEAFF.